This paragraph reports one T cell receptor beta chain. Its antigen is currently unknown. PCR employed 60 Vbeta and 13 Jbeta primers. Some clones are missing from TCRdb's copy, which holds only in-frame ones; the method was immunoSEQ multiplex PCR. The sample includes 80,000 to 100,000 clones, about 85% of them seen just once. The entry originates in a study of cytomegalovirus exposure and HLA in healthy donors. Turning to the study itself: There were approximately 400 genotyped donors. Of these, roughly 86% fell in the genetic ancestry cluster associated with self-reported Caucasian donors.

General study points: Among donors in an Asian-associated ancestry cluster, a later analysis reportedly found fewer N-insertions than the roughly 610-donor mean.

In germline, CDR1 is SNHLY, CDR2 FYNNEI. The CDR3 extends over 14 amino acids. V shed 7 bases, J shed 7 bases, and the junction held 11 bases outside the gene matches. Specimen: PBMCs. The chain links TRBV2 to TRBJ2-7; 9 nucleotides align to TRBD1. This TCR was recovered from a female donor in good health and CMV-seropositive. The CDR3 nucleotides are TGTGCCAGCAAGGGGAACAGGGGGCGTTTGGAGCAGTACTTC. Protein: CASKGNRGRLEQYF. The entire variable domain, with the rest obtained from reference TRBV2 and TRBJ2-7, is as follows: EPEVTQTPSHQVTQMGQEVILRCVPISNHLYFYWYRQILGQKVEFLVSFYNNEISEKSEIFDDQFSVERPDGSNFTLKIRSTKLEDSAMYFCASKGNRGRLEQYFGPGTRLTVT.